This TCR beta chain was recorded in a study of post-analysis software for immune sequencing data. Findings and limits, study-wide: Strong co-clustering by F measure was seen for same-batch samples. Higher frequency in patients than in controls was seen for a handful of TRBV segments, with TRBV5-6, TRBV5-1 and TRBV20-1 among them.

This clonotype was observed a few times. Its specificity is unknown. Built from TCR beta cDNA, the libraries had unique molecular identifiers in them. TCRdb re-analysed the PCR reads in MiXCR, keeping a single row per CDR3 protein. The sample contains fewer than 600,000 distinct CDR3 sequences, under 55% of which appear only once. The trim removed 2 bases at V and 4 bases at J, leaving 6 bases unmatched. This CDR3 has 18 amino acids. Germline V lookup: CDR1 MNHEY, CDR2 SMNVEV (reference sequence). This TCR derives from a girl aged 5-17 years with multiple sclerosis. The rearrangement links TRBV27 to TRBJ2-1, with TRBD2 matching over 15 bases. The sample consisted of blood. Written as DNA, the CDR3 is TGTGCCAGCAGTTTAGGGACTAGCGGGGGGACAATTTACAATGAGCAGTTCTTC. Its translation is CASSLGTSGGTIYNEQFF.